This entry lists 22 T cell receptor beta chains sequenced from one sample in a study of T cells in Graves' hyperthyroidism and ophthalmopathy. Amplified TCR beta CDR3 regions came from RNA transcripts. The study used the HTBI primer set for a first-round RT-PCR of the TCR CDR3. TCRdb called the multiplex PCR reads again in MiXCR, with one record for every CDR3 protein. The repertoire holds under 350,000 distinct CDR3 sequences, with 17% as singletons. The sample consisted of blood. The receptors shown here come from a woman in her fifties or sixties with Graves' ophthalmopathy.

This clonotype was observed once. The chain is built from TRBV4-1 and TRBJ1-6, with D possibly TRBD1 on 5 matching bases. The CDR3 extends over 16 amino acids. The germline CDR1 and CDR2 sequences are MGHRA and YSYEKL. V lost 2 bases and J 5 bases, leaving 13 bases between the germline ends. CDR3: CASSQRTTVNNSPLHF. CDR3 nucleotides: TGCGCCAGCAGCCAAAGAACGACAGTTAATAATTCACCCCTCCACTTT.

This clonotype has a handful of counts. The chain combines TRBV18 with TRBJ1-2, with 9 bases identical to TRBD1. Germline V gene lookup returns CDR1 KGHSH and CDR2 LQKENI. The V and J ends lost 1 base and 7 bases, in that order; junction bases with no gene match: 16. The CDR3 is made up of 18 amino acids. The CDR3 DNA reads TGTGCCAGCTCACCACACGGAGGGGGACAGGGAATTTCGTCTGGCTACACCTTC. Translated, it gives CASSPHGGGQGISSGYTF.

The chain combines TRBV20-1 with TRBJ1-2, with TRBD1 identical over 10 bases. V trimming: 5 bases; J trimming: 5 bases; junction bases outside the gene matches: 14. CDR3 size: 16 residues. Germline CDR1 is DFQATT and CDR2 is SNEGSKA (reference sequence). CDR3 sequence: CSASRDRGFLRYGYTF. CDR3 DNA: TGCAGTGCTTCCCGGGACAGGGGTTTTCTTCGGTATGGCTACACCTTC.

The CDR3: CASSPGVDSYEQYF. The CDR3 nucleotides read TGTGCCAGCTCACCAGGGGTTGATTCCTACGAGCAGTACTTC. The chain recombines TRBV18 with TRBJ2-7, with D uncertain. The CDR3 totals 14 residues. The V end was cut by 2 bases, the J end by 1 base, with 9 bases between. CDR1 is KGHSH and CDR2 is LQKENI in the germline V gene.

The gene calls are TRBV20-1 and TRBJ1-2; possible D gene TRBD1, 5 bases. V gave up 6 bases and J gave up 3 bases, with 14 bases separating them. Germline V gene lookup returns CDR1 DFQATT and CDR2 SNEGSKA (reference sequence). This CDR3 is 13 amino acids long. CDR3 nucleotides: TGCAGTGCCCGACCGGGACGACACTATGGCTACACCTTC. This sequence encodes CSARPGRHYGYTF.

This clonotype was observed many times. The rearrangement links TRBV7-2 to TRBJ1-4; no definite D call. CDR3 length: 14 amino acids. Trimming removed 1 base from V and 7 bases from J, with 10 bases in between. Germline V gene lookup returns CDR1 SGHTA and CDR2 FQGNSA. The CDR3 spells CASSLDLQSEKLFF. For the CDR3, the DNA is TGTGCCAGCAGCTTAGACCTTCAGAGTGAAAAACTGTTTTTT.

This clonotype was observed at least ten times. The gene calls are TRBV9 and TRBJ2-7; TRBD2 matches 12 bases. CDR1 and CDR2 from the germline V gene are SGDLS and YYNGEE. V lost 4 bases to trimming and J lost 5 bases; unmatched junction nucleotides: 4. The CDR3 has 14 residues. CDR3 sequence: CASSSRLAGDEQYF. CDR3 bases: TGTGCCAGCAGCTCCCGACTAGCGGGAGACGAGCAGTACTTC.

This clonotype came up a few times. This chain links TRBV15 with TRBJ2-7, with TRBD2 as a possible D gene (6 bases). This CDR3 contains 15 residues. Trimming removed 3 bases from V and 4 bases from J, with 16 bases in between. The germline V gene encodes CDR1 LNHNV and CDR2 YYDKDF (reference sequence). CDR3 in DNA: TGTGCCACCAGCAGCACAGCGAGTAGCGGATACGAGCAGTACTTC. Its protein is CATSSTASSGYEQYF.

The sample holds many counts of this clonotype. The CDR3 sequence: CASSLSGVGVNEQFF. CDR3 bases: TGTGCCAGCAGTTTATCAGGGGTCGGTGTCAATGAGCAGTTCTTC. The rearrangement joins TRBV12-3 or TRBV12-4 to TRBJ2-1; weak D call: TRBD1 (6 bases). This CDR3 has 15 amino acids. Trimming took 2 bases from V and 6 from J, leaving 14 bases between them.

This clonotype was seen ten or more times. The chain links TRBV10-2 to TRBJ1-1, with 8 positions matching TRBD1. CDR3 length: 13 residues. Per the germline V gene, CDR1 is WSHSY and CDR2 is SAAADI. V lost 0 bases, J lost 12 bases, and 6 bases stayed unmatched. This CDR3 reads CASSESGQGGSFF. In DNA form, the CDR3 reads TGCGCCAGCAGTGAGTCCGGACAGGGAGGGTCTTTCTTT.

The chain uses TRBV28 and TRBJ1-2; unclear D gene. Germline V gene lookup returns CDR1 MDHEN and CDR2 SYDVKM. V lost 8 bases, J lost 8 bases, and 9 bases lay in between. The CDR3 is 10 amino acids. CDR3 nucleotides: TGTGCCAGCTATTCAAGCGGCTACACCTTC. Amino acids: CASYSSGYTF.

The V call is TRBV3-1, the J call TRBJ1-2; D remains unclear. V dropped 1 base and J dropped 2 bases, with 8 bases sitting between them. The CDR3 is 14 residues long. Germline CDR1 reads LGHDT; CDR2 reads YNNKEL (reference sequence). The CDR3 is CASSQVPGNYGYTF. The CDR3 bases are TGTGCCAGCAGCCAAGTTCCGGGGAACTATGGCTACACCTTC.

The chain has TRBV27 and TRBJ1-5; no clear D gene. The ends were cut back, 4 bases at V and 0 bases at J, with 13 bases in the middle. This CDR3 has 16 residues. Germline V gives CDR1 MNHEY, CDR2 SMNVEV (reference sequence). The CDR3 DNA sequence: TGTGCCAGCAGTTCAAGGAGCCAGGATAGCAATCAGCCCCAGCATTTT. This translates into CASSSRSQDSNQPQHF.

The genes are TRBV12-3 or TRBV12-4 and TRBJ2-7; 9 nucleotides match TRBD2. Trimming cost V 6 bases and J 4 bases; bases outside gene matches: 10. This CDR3 region has 15 residues. CDR3 nucleotide sequence: TGTGCCAGCAGCTTACTAGCGGGTGAGCGATACGAGCAGTACTTC. This sequence encodes CASSLLAGERYEQYF.

The chain employs TRBV20-1 and TRBJ2-1; D uncertain. Germline V gene lookup returns CDR1 DFQATT and CDR2 SNEGSKA (reference sequence). This CDR3 has 11 residues. Deletions cut 3 bases from V and 7 bases from J, with 7 bases between. In nucleotides, the CDR3 is TGCAGTGCTAGTCCCGGGAATGAGCAGTTCTTC. This codes for CSASPGNEQFF.

The rearrangement uses TRBV5-5 and TRBJ2-3, with 9 bases fitting TRBD2. In germline, CDR1 is SGHKS, CDR2 YYEKEE (reference sequence). The CDR3 covers 14 residues. J gave up 7 bases and V 4 bases, and 7 bases lay outside the gene matches. The CDR3 is CASSDSGGKYTQYF. CDR3 DNA sequence: TGTGCCAGCAGCGATAGCGGGGGAAAGTATACGCAGTATTTT. Using reference TRBV5-5 and TRBJ2-3 for the parts outside the CDR3, the full variable domain is DAGVTQSPTHLIKTRGQQVTLRCSPISGHKSVSWYQQVLGQGPQFIFQYYEKEERGRGNFPDRFSARQFPNYSSELNVNALLLGDSALYLCASSDSGGKYTQYFGPGTRLTVL.

This clonotype was seen many times. The chain uses TRBV20-1 and TRBJ2-7; D is uncertain. Germline V gene lookup returns CDR1 DFQATT and CDR2 SNEGSKA (reference sequence). V was cut by 5 bases and J by 0 bases, with 14 bases left in between. The CDR3 length is 14 residues. The chain's CDR3 is CSALGGVSSYEQYF. CDR3 coding DNA: TGCAGTGCTCTGGGTGGGGTGAGCTCCTACGAGCAGTACTTC.

This clonotype was seen many times. V gene TRBV20-1 combines with J gene TRBJ1-6, with D perhaps matching TRBD1 (5 bases). Trimming took off 6 bases at V and 10 bases at J, with 22 bases between the two ends. Per the germline V gene, CDR1 is DFQATT and CDR2 is SNEGSKA (reference sequence). The CDR3 extends over 15 amino acids. The CDR3 region is CSAGAIRGAKSPLHF. The CDR3 nucleotides read TGCAGTGCCGGAGCGATAAGGGGCGCAAAATCACCCCTCCACTTT.

This clonotype was observed at least ten times. The chain is built from TRBV28 and TRBJ2-7, with 9 bases matching TRBD1. Per the germline V gene, CDR1 is MDHEN and CDR2 is SYDVKM. The trim removed 4 bases at V and 1 base at J, leaving 8 bases unmatched. CDR3 size: 16 residues. As DNA, the CDR3 is TGTGCCAGCAGTTCGGCCGGGACAGGGCCTTCCTACGAGCAGTACTTC. Translated, it gives CASSSAGTGPSYEQYF.

This clonotype showed up many times. This chain joins TRBV6-2 or TRBV6-3 and TRBJ2-3, with 8 bases lining up with TRBD2. The germline CDR1 and CDR2 sequences are MNHEY and SVGEGT. The junction had 6 bases not matched to a gene; V was cut back by 7 bases and J by 3 bases. This CDR3 has 14 residues. Here the CDR3 DNA reads TGTGCCAGCACTCCGAGCGGGAGTACAGATACGCAGTATTTT. This translates into CASTPSGSTDTQYF.

This clonotype occurred many times. The V and J genes are TRBV3-1 and TRBJ1-2; 10 bases match TRBD1. Losses at the gene ends were 4 bases for V and 6 bases for J; bases not matched to a gene: 8. Germline V gene lookup returns CDR1 LGHDT and CDR2 YNNKEL (reference sequence). The CDR3 has 15 amino acids. CDR3: CASSRQTGGANGYTF. The CDR3 region has the DNA TGTGCCAGCAGCCGGCAGACAGGGGGCGCGAATGGCTACACCTTC.

This clonotype was counted ten times or more. This sequence joins TRBV7-9 and TRBJ1-6; D is perhaps TRBD1 (6 bases). CDR1 SEHNR and CDR2 FQNEAQ come from the germline V gene (reference sequence). The CDR3 length is 15 residues. V was clipped by 5 bases and J by 9 bases, with 17 bases between them. The CDR3: CASSPPGHLLSPLHF. For the CDR3, the DNA is TGTGCCAGCAGCCCACCGGGACATCTACTTTCACCCCTCCACTTT.